These 9 T cell receptor beta chains were sequenced from one sample in a study of STAT5B mutations in CD4+ large granular lymphocyte leukemia. The method was immunoSEQ multiplex PCR; TCRdb's version includes in-frame clones alone and lacks a portion of them. The sample includes tens of thousands of clones, 74% of them seen just once. Specimen: CD4+ T cells from blood buffy coats. These receptors all stem from a human donor in good health.

This clone has a single count. DNA for the CDR3: TGTGCCAGCAGCCCAAGGACAGGGGGCACAGATACGCAGTATTTT. Its protein product is CASSPRTGGTDTQYF. The rearrangement links TRBV28 to TRBJ2-3; 9 positions match TRBD1. The germline gives CDR1 MDHEN, CDR2 SYDVKM. There are 15 residues in the CDR3. The V and J ends lost 6 bases and 1 base, in that order; junction bases with no gene match: 5.

This clone was seen only once. V gene TRBV7-8 combines with J gene TRBJ2-7; D is perhaps TRBD1 (5 bases). The germline CDR1 and CDR2 sequences are SGHVS and FQNEAQ. The CDR3 is made up of 15 amino acids. Trimming pared 5 bases from V and 7 bases from J, leaving 21 bases between. CDR3 DNA sequence: TGTGCCAGCAGCCCTCAATGGGGCACCGTCCGGGAGCAGTACTTC. It specifies CASSPQWGTVREQYF.

This chain joins TRBV5-1 and TRBJ2-3, with TRBD1 matching 7 bases. CDR3 length: 15 residues. With 4 bases clipped from V and 5 bases from J, the junction kept 10 bases outside the gene matches. Germline CDR1 and CDR2: SGHRS and YFSETQ. The CDR3 spells CASSPENRGIDTQYF. The DNA of the CDR3 is TGCGCCAGCAGCCCAGAGAACAGGGGAATAGATACGCAGTATTTT.

The CDR3, as DNA: TGTGCCAGCAGTTTCCCCACCAGCTCCTATAATTCACCCCTCCACTTT. Amino acids: CASSFPTSSYNSPLHF. The rearrangement joins TRBV28 to TRBJ1-6; D unclear. The germline V gene encodes CDR1 MDHEN and CDR2 SYDVKM. The V gene lost 3 bases and the J gene lost 0 bases, with 9 bases spanning the gap. The length of the CDR3 is 16 residues.

The J gene is TRBJ2-3, the V gene TRBV25-1; 7 bases are a match to TRBD2. Unmatched junction bases numbered 2, after V lost 4 bases and J lost 1 base. From germline, CDR1 is MGHDK and CDR2 SYGVNS. The CDR3 contains 14 residues. As DNA, the CDR3 is TGTGCCAGCAGTGTCGCGGGAGGCACAGATACGCAGTATTTT. Protein product: CASSVAGGTDTQYF.

This clone was recorded once. The J gene is TRBJ2-7, the V gene TRBV7-6, with 8 positions matching TRBD1. After removal of 3 bases from V and 3 bases from J, the junction contained 7 bases not matched to a gene. Germline CDR1 and CDR2: SGHVS and FNYEAQ. There are 15 residues in the CDR3. CDR3 sequence (DNA): TGTGCCAGCAGCTTGCTGACAGGGGCTAACTACGAGCAGTACTTC. It encodes CASSLLTGANYEQYF.

The chain recombines TRBV18 with TRBJ2-4; 7 nucleotides agree with TRBD1. V gave up 2 bases and J gave up 2 bases; unmatched junction bases: 9. This CDR3 spans 17 amino acids. CDR1 and CDR2 from the germline V gene are KGHSH and LQKENI. DNA of the CDR3: TGTGCCAGCTCACCAGGGATAGGGGGCTCGACCAAAAACATTCAGTACTTC. Protein product: CASSPGIGGSTKNIQYF.

The V and J genes are TRBV6-8 and TRBJ2-3, with 9 bases identical to TRBD1. Germline-derived CDR1 and CDR2 are MNHGY and SAAAGT. The J segment lost 0 bases and the V segment lost 4 bases, leaving 14 bases of the junction unmatched. This CDR3 is 19 amino acids long. The CDR3 region has the DNA TGTGCCAGCAGTTTTTTGGACAGGGGCCCAACCGTTAGCACAGATACGCAGTATTTT. Its translation: CASSFLDRGPTVSTDTQYF.

This clone was counted between two and nine times. The chain recombines TRBV2 with TRBJ2-7; tentative D call: TRBD2 (5 bases). Looked up from germline, CDR1 is SNHLY and CDR2 is FYNNEI. The length of the CDR3 is 11 residues. Deletions cut 8 bases from V and 9 bases from J, with 14 bases between. Here the CDR3 DNA reads TGTGCCAGCGAACTAGAGGTAGGGCAGTACTTC. This encodes CASELEVGQYF.